This TCR beta chain appears in the sequencing data of a study of T cell responses to AZD1222 COVID-19 vaccine. General study points: Nearly half of the spike-specific TCRs reportedly recognize variant regions that carry no mutations. Rises in breadth and depth of Spike-specific TCRs came after two AZD1222 doses.

Per germline, CDR1 SGHTA and CDR2 FQGTGA. The CDR3 consists of 17 residues. Measured with immunoSEQ multiplex PCR; TCRdb has only the in-frame clones, and not every one. There are more than 150,000 clones in the sample; more than 85% occur only once, and 6.9% lies in the top ten. Remarks on this clone: Its antigen is currently unknown.

The specimen comprised peripheral blood, sampled after recovery from COVID-19. This TCR derives from an adult who had recovered from COVID-19. The chain links TRBV7-3 to TRBJ2-2, with D perhaps matching TRBD1 (6 bases). CDR3 in amino acids: CAPPPRDRGQNTGELFF. CDR3 DNA: TGTGCACCACCCCCAAGGGATCGGGGACAAAACACCGGGGAGCTGTTTTTT.